Listed below are T cell receptor beta chains from one sample, sequenced in a study of T cell changes during pregnancy in multiple sclerosis. TCRdb's table, derived via immunoSEQ multiplex PCR, lists solely in-frame clones and lacks some. The table shows tens of thousands of clones, with roughly 90% occurring only once. Sequencing used peripheral blood, obtained after pregnancy. The origin of the receptors is a female donor in good health, enrolled as a control in a pregnancy study. CDR3s include the opening cysteine and the closing phenylalanine or tryptophan. The order of the fields is D gene, clone size, V gene, CDR3 length, J gene, CDR3 protein, CDR3 DNA. The D gene is left open where the match is weak. Expanded clones get a size class; other rows say once, few or many, or leave the size out.

>.|.|TRBV6-6|14|TRBJ2-7
CASKHWGEAYEQYF
TGTGCCAGCAAACACTGGGGGGAAGCCTACGAGCAGTACTTC
>TRBD2|.|TRBV11-1|17|TRBJ2-1
CASSLGQLAGGSNEQFF
TGTGCCAGCAGCTTAGGTCAACTAGCGGGAGGGAGCAATGAGCAGTTCTTC
>.|.|TRBV7-7|10|TRBJ2-5
CAAGGETQYF
TGTGCCGCTGGAGGAGAGACCCAGTACTTC
>.|few|TRBV11-2|15|TRBJ1-1
CASSLFRDMNTEAFF
TGTGCCAGCAGCTTATTCCGGGACATGAACACTGAAGCTTTCTTT
>.|.|TRBV5-1|13|TRBJ1-2
CASSLGQTYGYTF
TGCGCCAGCAGCTTGGGACAGACCTATGGCTACACCTTC
>TRBD2|.|TRBV5-1|14|TRBJ2-1
CASSSGTSVDEQFF
TGCGCCAGCAGCTCCGGGACTAGTGTCGATGAGCAGTTCTTC
>TRBD2|.|TRBV28|15|TRBJ2-2
CASSRLAGVGGELFF
TGTGCCAGCAGTCGACTAGCGGGAGTCGGCGGGGAGCTGTTTTTT
>TRBD2|.|TRBV2|15|TRBJ2-3
CASRTKRGGTDTQYF
TGTGCCAGCAGGACAAAGCGGGGGGGGACAGATACGCAGTATTTT
>TRBD2|.|TRBV6-5|14|TRBJ2-7
CATTSTSGRGEQYF
TGTGCCACCACCTCTACTAGCGGGAGAGGCGAGCAGTACTTC
>.|.|TRBV6-1|13|TRBJ2-7
CASMGRSSYEQYF
TGTGCCAGCATGGGGCGTTCCTCCTACGAGCAGTACTTC
>TRBD1|once|TRBV6-5|15|TRBJ2-1
CASTRPGQGANEQFF
TGTGCCAGCACCCGACCGGGACAGGGGGCGAATGAGCAGTTCTTC
>TRBD2|.|TRBV5-4|15|TRBJ2-7
CASSFEASGSYEQYF
TGTGCCAGCAGCTTCGAGGCTAGCGGGAGCTACGAGCAGTACTTC
>.|.|TRBV10-1|12|TRBJ1-1
CASSESGRGAFF
TGCGCCAGCAGTGAGAGCGGCAGGGGAGCTTTCTTT
>TRBD1|.|TRBV30|19|TRBJ1-1
CAWSLVRGIRIGLATEAFF
TGTGCCTGGAGTTTAGTCAGGGGGATACGCATCGGTTTGGCCACTGAAGCTTTCTTT
>TRBD2|.|TRBV6-5|15|TRBJ2-1
CASSPGGYSDNEQFF
TGTGCCAGCAGTCCCGGGGGGTATAGTGACAATGAGCAGTTCTTC
>TRBD2|.|TRBV27|16|TRBJ2-7
CASSHPGTSGIHEQYF
TGTGCCAGCAGCCACCCCGGGACTAGCGGGATCCACGAGCAGTACTTC
>.|few|TRBV19|16|TRBJ1-1
CASIYGRKGWYTEAFF
TGTGCCAGTATCTATGGTCGGAAGGGGTGGTACACTGAAGCTTTCTTT
>.|.|TRBV5-1|16|TRBJ1-1
CASSSRSDKLGTEAFF
TGCGCCAGCAGCTCCCGTTCGGACAAATTGGGCACTGAAGCTTTCTTT
>TRBD1|.|TRBV7-9|14|TRBJ1-2
CASSSRGAHYGYTF
TGTGCCAGCAGCTCCAGGGGGGCGCATTATGGCTACACCTTC
>TRBD2|.|TRBV4-3|17|TRBJ2-2
CASSQGVAGGSTGELFF
TGCGCCAGCAGCCAAGGGGTAGCGGGGGGTAGTACCGGGGAGCTGTTTTTT
>.|.|TRBV12-2|16|TRBJ2-5
CASRLPGLAGFETQYF
TGTGCAAGTCGCTTGCCGGGACTAGCGGGATTCGAGACCCAGTACTTC
>.|.|TRBV6-6|14|TRBJ1-1
CASSYTERGREAFF
TGTGCCAGCAGTTACACCGAACGGGGTAGAGAAGCTTTCTTT
>TRBD2|.|TRBV9|18|TRBJ2-1
CASSEVPGLAGGLGEQFF
TGTGCCAGCAGCGAGGTCCCGGGACTAGCGGGGGGGCTGGGTGAGCAGTTCTTC
>.|.|TRBV10-1|15|TRBJ1-4
CASLRGGAPIEKLFF
TGCGCCAGCTTGAGAGGCGGGGCGCCAATTGAAAAACTGTTTTTT
>TRBD1|.|TRBV19|18|TRBJ1-1
CASSMIRTGGYKNTEAFF
TGTGCCAGTAGTATGATAAGGACAGGGGGCTACAAGAACACTGAAGCTTTCTTT
>TRBD1|.|TRBV30|12|TRBJ1-2
CAWSVQTGDYTF
TGTGCCTGGAGTGTCCAGACAGGGGACTACACCTTC
>.|.|TRBV5-1|17|TRBJ2-7
CASSPGGSTASLYEQYF
TGCGCCAGCAGCCCCGGAGGGTCGACTGCCTCACTCTACGAGCAGTACTTC
>.|.|TRBV2|12|TRBJ2-2
CASVRDTGELFF
TGTGCCAGCGTGAGGGACACCGGGGAGCTGTTTTTT
>TRBD1|.|TRBV9|14|TRBJ1-1
CASSEQGALTEAFF
TGTGCCAGCAGCGAACAGGGGGCTCTTACTGAAGCTTTCTTT
>.|.|TRBV5-6|14|TRBJ2-7
CASSLTGSSYEQYF
TGTGCCAGCAGCCTGACTGGTAGCTCCTACGAGCAGTACTTC
>.|.|TRBV5-6|16|TRBJ2-2
CASSYGTNANTGELFF
TGTGCCAGCAGCTACGGGACAAACGCGAACACCGGGGAGCTGTTTTTT
>.|.|TRBV2|13|TRBJ2-5
CARGGSGQETQYF
TGTGCACGGGGTGGGAGTGGCCAAGAGACCCAGTACTTC
>.|.|TRBV10-3|14|TRBJ1-2
CAISESGGSRGYTF
TGTGCCATCAGTGAGTCGGGCGGGAGCCGGGGCTACACCTTC
>.|.|TRBV7-9|16|TRBJ2-7
CASSLGQAGLLYEQYF
TGTGCCAGCAGCTTAGGACAGGCCGGGCTCCTCTACGAGCAGTACTTC
>.|few|TRBV19|12|TRBJ1-1
CASSRENTEAFF
TGTGCCAGTAGCAGGGAGAACACTGAAGCTTTCTTT
>.|.|TRBV5-4|14|TRBJ2-7
CASSLGGRSYEQYF
TGTGCCAGCAGCTTGGGCGGGCGGTCCTACGAGCAGTACTTC
>.|.|TRBV5-1|15|TRBJ2-5
CASSGTTTNRETQYF
TGCGCCAGCAGCGGCACTACCACAAATCGAGAGACCCAGTACTTC
>.|.|TRBV7-2|13|TRBJ1-2
CASSLGIRGGYTF
TGTGCCAGCAGCTTAGGGATAAGGGGGGGCTACACCTTC
>.|.|TRBV30|13|TRBJ2-3
CAFDRFRTDTQYF
TGTGCCTTCGACAGATTCCGCACAGATACGCAGTATTTT
>.|.|TRBV29-1|13|TRBJ1-2
CSTRHGGGWGYTF
TGCAGCACCCGTCATGGGGGGGGGTGGGGCTACACCTTC
>TRBD1|.|TRBV2|12|TRBJ1-2
CASRDDRGGYTF
TGTGCCAGCAGAGACGACAGGGGAGGCTACACCTTC
>TRBD1|.|TRBV10-2|16|TRBJ1-5
CASSVGTGATATPQHF
TGCGCCAGCAGCGTGGGAACAGGGGCTACCGCAACGCCCCAGCATTTT
>TRBD1|.|TRBV27|15|TRBJ1-5
CASSLRQGANQPQHF
TGTGCCAGCAGTTTGAGACAGGGGGCTAACCAGCCCCAGCATTTT
>.|.|TRBV19|14|TRBJ1-2
CASSPEGRVSGYTF
TGTGCCAGTAGCCCCGAGGGTCGAGTAAGTGGCTACACCTTC
>.|.|TRBV6-5|15|TRBJ2-3
CASSYTGDSTDTQYF
TGTGCCAGCAGTTACACAGGGGACTCCACAGATACGCAGTATTTT
>.|.|TRBV5-6|15|TRBJ1-4
CASSLDRQNREKLFF
TGTGCCAGCAGCTTGGACAGGCAAAACCGTGAAAAACTGTTTTTT
>TRBD2|.|TRBV7-2|15|TRBJ2-3
CASKTSQLAADTQYF
TGTGCCAGCAAAACCAGTCAGCTAGCGGCAGATACGCAGTATTTT
>TRBD2|.|TRBV18|17|TRBJ2-7
CASSPPLGSGGAYEQYF
TGTGCCAGCTCACCCCCCCTGGGCAGCGGGGGAGCCTACGAGCAGTACTTC
>TRBD1|.|TRBV11-3|15|TRBJ1-3
CASSTGVRSGNTIYF
TGTGCCAGCAGTACAGGGGTCCGCTCTGGAAACACCATATATTTT
>TRBD1|.|TRBV25-1|15|TRBJ2-1
CASSAPGQFYNEQFF
TGTGCCAGCAGCGCTCCGGGACAGTTTTACAATGAGCAGTTCTTC
>.|.|TRBV4-3|16|TRBJ1-2
CASSQTKRAQGYGYTF
TGCGCCAGCAGCCAAACCAAGAGAGCCCAGGGCTATGGCTACACCTTC
>.|once|TRBV19|13|TRBJ1-3
CASSRGGGNTIYF
TGTGCCAGTAGTCGGGGTGGGGGAAACACCATATATTTT
>.|.|TRBV5-1|12|TRBJ2-5
CASSPGGETQYF
TGCGCCAGCAGCCCGGGCGGGGAGACCCAGTACTTC
>TRBD1|.|TRBV7-8|16|TRBJ2-1
CASSLRRDSSYNEQFF
TGTGCCAGCAGCTTGAGACGGGACAGTTCCTACAATGAGCAGTTCTTC
>TRBD1|.|TRBV13|16|TRBJ1-4
CATAQGVLGTNEKLFF
TGTGCCACGGCCCAGGGGGTCCTGGGAACTAATGAAAAACTGTTTTTT
>TRBD2|.|TRBV6-1|16|TRBJ2-7
CASSAILAGSSYEQYF
TGTGCCAGCAGTGCCATACTAGCGGGGAGCTCCTACGAGCAGTACTTC
>.|.|TRBV4-1|17|TRBJ1-5
CASSLSDQSRVNQPQHF
TGCGCCAGCAGCCTATCCGACCAGAGCAGGGTCAATCAGCCCCAGCATTTT
>.|.|TRBV7-8|14|TRBJ2-5
CASSVGPRGETQYF
TGTGCCAGCAGCGTCGGACCGAGGGGGGAGACCCAGTACTTC
>TRBD2|.|TRBV19|15|TRBJ2-2
CASSIWLADTGELFF
TGTGCCAGTAGTATTTGGCTAGCGGACACCGGGGAGCTGTTTTTT
>.|.|TRBV19|16|TRBJ1-5
CASSILAGSGNQPQHF
TGTGCCAGTAGTATCCTCGCGGGGTCCGGCAATCAGCCCCAGCATTTT